This T cell receptor (beta chain) was profiled in a study of identical twins. Regarding the study as a whole: Models predicted less out-of-frame TCR alpha sharing in monozygotic twins than was found. For zero-insertion analyses, partial confounding could come from invariant MAIT and iNKT cells.

Points on this clonotype: The antigen is not known.

Healthy Caucasians supplied all donations. The germline V gene encodes CDR1 SGHTA and CDR2 FQGNSA. Trimming took 5 bases from V and 11 from J; bases not matched to a gene: 9. This CDR3 is built from 15 residues. TCRdb reprocessed the 5' RACE reads with MiXCR, giving one entry per CDR3 protein. The sample includes roughly 1.6 million distinct CDR3 sequences, about 31% of them seen just once. The sequenced material came from cord blood. This receptor was identified in a newborn girl in good health. The rearrangement joins TRBV7-2 to TRBJ2-5; 15 nucleotides line up with TRBD2. The CDR3 protein is CASSPTGLAGGEQYF. DNA of the CDR3: TGTGCCAGCAGCCCTACGGGACTAGCGGGAGGTGAGCAGTACTTC.